This T cell receptor (beta chain) was sequenced during a study of blood T cells in healthy people across ages. Germline V gene sequence: CDR1 MNHEY, CDR2 SVGAGI. The CDR3 has 16 residues. V shed 2 bases and J shed 4 bases, with 16 bases lying between them. Each donor's blood draw was ten milliliters of peripheral blood. Each sample used at least 6.5 million PBMCs. The extraction recovered at least 5 micrograms of total RNA per sample. Primers used in a second PCR of roughly 7 to 12 cycles were a sample-barcoded 5' primer and a J-beta primer mix. From each sample, at least 3 million paired-end reads containing CDR3 were obtained. TCRdb re-derived calls from the 5' RACE reads in MiXCR, one entry per CDR3 protein. The top ten hold approximately 10% of the sample, which has about 1.6 million distinct CDR3 sequences, roughly 32% seen once.

The chain uses TRBV6-5 and TRBJ2-3; D is unresolved. The origin of this receptor is a woman aged 25 to 39 in good health. Sequenced material: blood. The CDR3 here is CASSYGRGPIPDTQYF. CDR3 nucleotides: TGTGCCAGCAGTTACGGGCGCGGCCCCATACCAGATACGCAGTATTTT.